The 30 T cell receptor beta chains listed next were all sequenced from one sample in a study of T cells after posttransplantation cyclophosphamide (dated by TCRdb to about 2016). The library came from the immunoSEQ multiplex PCR assay. In TCRdb, the immuneACCESS table is reduced to in-frame sequences with V and J assigned. These tables do not hold every clone; where another copy was compared, an unresolved V gene accounts for under half, and the others remain unexplained. Here the sample has roughly 17,000 clones; approximately 81% occur a single time. The biggest ten clones account for under 30% of the sample. The control cohort consisted of 11 patients who had myeloablative marrow transplants with methotrexate plus a calcineurin inhibitor and who were sampled 1 year after transplant. The source material was PBMCs, sampled after allogeneic stem cell transplant with calcineurin inhibitor and methotrexate. All receptors derive from a female patient aged 18-30 years who received an allogeneic stem cell transplant from an unrelated donor, was CMV-positive, and had acute and chronic GVHD. After a transplant, certain T cells may trace back to the graft donor.

The V gene is TRBV2, the J gene TRBJ2-1, with TRBD2 identical over 9 bases. The CDR3 has 16 residues. Germline V gene lookup returns CDR1 SNHLY and CDR2 FYNNEI. V gave up 2 bases and J gave up 8 bases; unmatched junction bases: 10. CDR3 residues: CASSERREGRIHEQFF. CDR3 nucleotides: TGTGCCAGCAGTGAACGGCGGGAGGGCCGTATCCATGAGCAGTTCTTC.

The V and J genes are TRBV19 and TRBJ1-5, with D possibly being TRBD1 (6 bases). Germline-derived CDR1 and CDR2 are LNHDA and SQIVND (reference sequence). The CDR3 has 15 amino acids. Trimming took off 7 bases at V and 4 bases at J, with 17 bases between the two ends. The CDR3 here is CASTRGWQGNQPQHF. The CDR3 nucleotides are TGTGCCAGTACCCGGGGATGGCAGGGGAATCAGCCCCAGCATTTT. The full variable domain, rest sourced from reference TRBV19 and TRBJ1-5, is DGGITQSPKYLFRKEGQNVTLSCEQNLNHDAMYWYRQDPGQGLRLIYYSQIVNDFQKGDIAEGYSVSREKKESFPLTVTSAQKNPTAFYLCASTRGWQGNQPQHFGDGTRLSIL.

This rearrangement joins TRBV28 to TRBJ2-7, with TRBD2 matching over 13 bases. The CDR3 is made up of 19 amino acids. Germline V lookup: CDR1 MDHEN, CDR2 SYDVKM. Trimming at V came to 3 bases and at J to 2 bases, leaving 13 bases not matched to a gene. The CDR3 bases are TGTGCCAGCAGTTTTAGTTTGGGGACTAGCGGGAAAGCTACCTACGAGCAGTACTTC. This codes for CASSFSLGTSGKATYEQYF. Supplemented by reference TRBV28 and TRBJ2-7, the full variable domain reads DVKVTQSSRYLVKRTGEKVFLECVQDMDHENMFWYRQDPGLGLRLIYFSYDVKMKEKGDIPEGYSVSREKKERFSLILESASTNQTSMYLCASSFSLGTSGKATYEQYFGPGTRLTVT.

This chain connects TRBV11-3 to TRBJ2-1, with 10 bases that match TRBD2. The germline CDR1 and CDR2 sequences are SGHNT and YENEEA. The length of the CDR3 is 19 residues. J gave up 7 bases and V 0 bases, and 15 bases lay outside the gene matches. The CDR3 nucleotides read TGTGCCAGCAGCTTAGAAGGTTATGAGCGGGAGGGCCTTAGAAATGAGCAGTTCTTC. This translates into CASSLEGYEREGLRNEQFF.

The chain joins TRBV27 to TRBJ2-7; D is perhaps TRBD1 (6 bases). The CDR3 covers 14 residues. Deletions cut 6 bases from V and 6 bases from J, with 18 bases between. Germline V CDR1 and CDR2: MNHEY, SMNVEV (reference sequence). The CDR3 here is CASRKPGADGEQYF. The CDR3 coding sequence is TGTGCCAGCAGGAAACCAGGGGCAGACGGCGAGCAGTACTTC.

CDR3 coding DNA: TGTGCCAGCAGTGAAGGTCGCAGGATCTCCTACAATGAGCAGTTCTTC. This codes for CASSEGRRISYNEQFF. The chain has TRBV2 and TRBJ2-1, with D uncertain. The CDR3 is 16 residues long. The V end was cut by 1 base, the J end by 0 bases, with 10 bases between. CDR1 and CDR2 (germline): SNHLY, FYNNEI.

This sequence joins TRBV19 and TRBJ1-1; D might be TRBD1 (6 bases). Germline V lookup: CDR1 LNHDA, CDR2 SQIVND (reference sequence). Trimming left V 7 bases short and J 1 base short, with 7 bases between. The CDR3 consists of 12 residues. The CDR3 sequence is CASNRANTEAFF. The DNA for the CDR3 is TGTGCCAGTAACAGGGCGAACACTGAAGCTTTCTTT.

Concerning this clone: This CDR3 is also generated by other DNA sequences in the sample. The genes are TRBV11-3 and TRBJ1-3; 9 positions agree with TRBD1. The CDR3 length is 15 residues. Germline V gene data show CDR1 as SGHNT and CDR2 as YENEEA. With V trimmed by 5 bases and J by 2 bases, 4 bases remained unmatched. CDR3 sequence (DNA): TGTGCCAGCAGCCCGGGACAGGGCCCTGGAAACACCATATATTTT. It yields the protein CASSPGQGPGNTIYF.

The V and J genes are TRBV4-2 and TRBJ1-5; possible D gene TRBD1, 6 bases. Trimming removed 0 bases from V and 5 bases from J, with 8 bases in between. Germline CDR1 and CDR2: LGHNA and YNFKEQ. The CDR3 has 14 amino acids. The CDR3 region has the DNA TGTGCCAGCAGCCAAGAGGCAGGGGATCAGCCCCAGCATTTT. Amino acid sequence: CASSQEAGDQPQHF.

The CDR3 sequence: CASSPVAGGGDTQYF. The CDR3 DNA is TGTGCCAGCTCACCAGTCGCGGGAGGCGGAGATACGCAGTATTTT. V usage is TRBV18 and J usage is TRBJ2-3; 8 bases map to TRBD2. CDR1 KGHSH and CDR2 LQKENI come from the germline V gene. The length of the CDR3 is 15 residues. The junction had 6 bases not matched to a gene; V was cut back by 2 bases and J by 5 bases. The full variable domain, with the rest looked up from reference TRBV18 and TRBJ2-3, is NAGVMQNPRHLVRRRGQEARLRCSPMKGHSHVYWYRQLPEEGLKFMVYLQKENIIDESGMPKERFSAEFPKEGPSILRIQQVVRGDSAAYFCASSPVAGGGDTQYFGPGTRLTVL.

The V gene is TRBV7-9, the J gene TRBJ2-1; maybe TRBD1 (6 bases). The V gene's germline CDR1 is SEHNR and CDR2 FQNEAQ (reference sequence). Trimming left V 8 bases short and J 3 bases short, with 8 bases between. This CDR3 is 12 amino acids long. Here the CDR3 reads CASDRIYNEQFF. Written as DNA, the CDR3 is TGTGCCAGCGACAGGATCTACAATGAGCAGTTCTTC. The complete variable domain, with remaining parts taken from reference TRBV7-9 and TRBJ2-1, reads DTGVSQNPRHKITKRGQNVTFRCDPISEHNRLYWYRQTLGQGPEFLTYFQNEAQLEKSRLLSDRFSAERPKGSFSTLEIQRTEQGDSAMYLCASDRIYNEQFFGPGTRLTVL.

This chain joins TRBV6-5 and TRBJ2-7, with 9 bases that match TRBD1. V gave up 4 bases and J gave up 0 bases; unmatched junction bases: 7. The CDR3 spans 16 residues. Germline V lookup: CDR1 MNHEY, CDR2 SVGAGI. In DNA, the CDR3 is TGTGCCAGCAGTTCCGGGACAGGGTTAAGCTCCTACGAGCAGTACTTC. It is translated as CASSSGTGLSSYEQYF.

This rearrangement joins TRBV7-9 to TRBJ2-7; maybe TRBD1 (6 bases). This CDR3 has 14 amino acids. V gave up 3 bases and J gave up 3 bases, with 12 bases separating them. Per germline, CDR1 SEHNR and CDR2 FQNEAQ (reference sequence). The CDR3 region is CASSFAGVYYEQYF. The CDR3 DNA sequence: TGTGCCAGCAGCTTTGCAGGGGTATACTACGAGCAGTACTTC.

The rearrangement links TRBV19 to TRBJ2-1; 8 nucleotides agree with TRBD1. Germline V lookup: CDR1 LNHDA, CDR2 SQIVND (reference sequence). V dropped 1 base and J dropped 9; count of bases not matched to a gene: 5. CDR3 size: 14 residues. The CDR3 reads CASSIVAGGVEQFF. Written as DNA, the CDR3 is TGTGCCAGTAGTATAGTGGCAGGGGGCGTTGAGCAGTTCTTC.

The chain employs TRBV7-2 and TRBJ2-3, with D perhaps TRBD2 (5 bases). The CDR3 is 15 amino acids. The V and J ends lost 5 bases and 0 bases respectively, with 12 bases between them. Germline values: CDR1 SGHTA, CDR2 FQGNSA. CDR3 loop: CASSPPSTSTDTQYF. CDR3 nucleotide sequence: TGTGCCAGCAGCCCTCCTAGCACTAGCACAGATACGCAGTATTTT.

The rearrangement links TRBV11-2 to TRBJ1-1; 9 nucleotides match TRBD1. The CDR3 loop spans 14 amino acids. The germline gives CDR1 SGHAT, CDR2 FQNNGV. Unmatched junction bases numbered 3, after V lost 1 base and J lost 6 bases. The CDR3 DNA reads TGTGCCAGCAGCTTAGGGACAGGGGCCGCTGAAGCTTTCTTT. Protein sequence: CASSLGTGAAEAFF.

The chain carries TRBV7-9 and TRBJ2-5; D ambiguous. Per the germline V gene, CDR1 is SEHNR and CDR2 is FQNEAQ (reference sequence). The CDR3 totals 13 residues. V was clipped by 7 bases and J by 2 bases, with 11 bases between them. DNA for the CDR3: TGTGCCAGCAACCAATGGGCGCAAGAGACCCAGTACTTC. Its translation is CASNQWAQETQYF. The whole variable domain, remainder taken from reference TRBV7-9 and TRBJ2-5, is DTGVSQNPRHKITKRGQNVTFRCDPISEHNRLYWYRQTLGQGPEFLTYFQNEAQLEKSRLLSDRFSAERPKGSFSTLEIQRTEQGDSAMYLCASNQWAQETQYFGPGTRLLVL.

The chain joins TRBV7-8 to TRBJ2-1; TRBD2 matches 7 bases. This CDR3 is built from 15 residues. CDR1 is SGHVS and CDR2 is FQNEAQ in the germline V gene. With 5 bases clipped from V and 9 bases from J, the junction kept 13 bases outside the gene matches. As DNA, the CDR3 is TGTGCCAGCAGCCAAACAGCGGGATACAAGGGTGAGCAGTTCTTC. It is translated as CASSQTAGYKGEQFF.

The V gene is TRBV18, the J gene TRBJ2-3, with 8 bases lining up with TRBD1. V gave up 4 bases and J gave up 1 base; unmatched junction bases: 4. Germline CDR1 reads KGHSH; CDR2 reads LQKENI. The CDR3 length is 15 residues. CDR3 DNA sequence: TGTGCCAGCTCACTTGACAGGGGAGGCACAGATACGCAGTATTTT. Protein: CASSLDRGGTDTQYF.

This clone turned up a few times. The chain is built from TRBV25-1 and TRBJ1-3, with a weak D call TRBD1 (6 bases). V lost 8 bases and J 0 bases, leaving 11 bases between the germline ends. The CDR3 loop spans 14 amino acids. The germline CDR1 and CDR2 sequences are MGHDK and SYGVNS. DNA for the CDR3: TGTGCCAGCCGGGACACCAGCTCTGGAAACACCATATATTTT. Translating it yields CASRDTSSGNTIYF.

The chain uses TRBV28 and TRBJ1-4; D is perhaps TRBD1 (5 bases). Trimming left V 2 bases short and J 6 bases short, with 19 bases between. Germline assignment: CDR1 MDHEN and CDR2 SYDVKM. The CDR3 sequence is 17 residues long. This CDR3 reads CASSLVGGELEDEKLFF. CDR3 sequence (DNA): TGTGCCAGCAGTTTAGTCGGGGGGGAGTTGGAAGATGAAAAACTGTTTTTT.

The chain has TRBV7-6 and TRBJ2-1; 13 positions match TRBD2. The germline V gene encodes CDR1 SGHVS and CDR2 FNYEAQ. This CDR3 is built from 16 residues. Trimming took 2 bases from V and 7 from J; bases not matched to a gene: 5. CDR3 protein: CASSLMTSGRLNEQFF. The CDR3 nucleotides are TGTGCCAGCAGCTTAATGACTAGCGGGAGGTTGAATGAGCAGTTCTTC.

The CDR3 sequence is CASSTPPSGVRSEQFF. The CDR3 nucleotides read TGTGCCAGCAGCACACCACCTAGCGGAGTCAGATCTGAGCAGTTCTTC. The chain has TRBV11-2 and TRBJ2-1, with 7 positions matching TRBD2. CDR1 SGHAT and CDR2 FQNNGV come from the germline V gene. The V segment lost 5 bases and the J segment 9 bases; nucleotides outside the gene matches: 16. The CDR3 has 16 amino acids.

The chain couples TRBV29-1 to TRBJ1-3; D remains unclear. Per germline, CDR1 SQVTM and CDR2 ANQGSEA. This CDR3 has 14 residues. The ends were cut back, 1 base at V and 4 bases at J, with 11 bases in the middle. The CDR3 DNA follows: TGCAGCGTTGAAGGCGGCGCCCTAGGAAACACCATATATTTT. Its translation is CSVEGGALGNTIYF.

This clone has more than one count but fewer than ten. This sequence joins TRBV10-2 and TRBJ1-1; 7 nucleotides line up with TRBD1. V was clipped by 2 bases and J by 5 bases; unmatched bases: 2. From germline, CDR1 is WSHSY and CDR2 SAAADI. There are 13 residues in the CDR3. The CDR3 here is CASSETGETEAFF. The CDR3, as DNA: TGCGCCAGCAGTGAGACAGGGGAGACTGAAGCTTTCTTT.

This chain's CDR3 is CASSFDIGGYEQYF. In nucleotides, the CDR3 is TGTGCCAGCAGCTTTGATATAGGGGGCTACGAGCAGTACTTC. The J gene is TRBJ2-5, the V gene TRBV5-6; perhaps TRBD1 as D (6 bases). The assigned J gene may be wrong: the sequence end matches TRBJ2-7 better. The CDR3 is 14 residues long. CDR1 SGHDT and CDR2 YYEEEE come from the germline V gene.

This CDR3 is CASSSGQGRDEQYF. The CDR3 DNA reads as TGTGCCAGCAGCTCCGGACAGGGACGGGACGAGCAGTACTTC. V and J are TRBV5-4 and TRBJ2-7; TRBD1 agrees at 8 bases. Germline CDR1 is SGHNT and CDR2 is YYREEE (reference sequence). CDR3 size: 14 residues. V shed 3 bases and J 5 bases; nucleotides not matched to a gene: 7.

The table lists this clone with a count of one. As DNA, the CDR3 is TGTGCCAGCAGCTCGGACTACACAGATACGCAGTATTTT. Translated, it gives CASSSDYTDTQYF. The chain uses TRBV7-8 and TRBJ2-3; D possibly corresponds to TRBD2 (6 bases). CDR1 is SGHVS and CDR2 is FQNEAQ in the germline V gene. V lost 4 bases and J 2 bases, leaving 7 bases between the germline ends. CDR3 length equals 13 residues. Full variable domain (outside the CDR3, taken from reference TRBV7-8 and TRBJ2-3): GAGVSQSPRYKVAKRGQDVALRCDPISGHVSLFWYQQALGQGPEFLTYFQNEAQLDKSGLPSDRFFAERPEGSVSTLKIQRTQQEDSAVYLCASSSDYTDTQYFGPGTRLTVL.

V gene TRBV28 combines with J gene TRBJ2-7; the D gene is possibly TRBD2 (6 bases). The CDR3 length is 12 residues. Germline values: CDR1 MDHEN, CDR2 SYDVKM. Trimming removed 3 bases at V and 3 bases at J, with 6 bases between. The CDR3 DNA sequence: TGTGCCAGCAGTTTGACTAGCTACGAGCAGTACTTC. It is translated as CASSLTSYEQYF.

This rearrangement joins TRBV7-9 to TRBJ2-1, with TRBD2 identical over 7 bases. V shed 4 bases, J shed 0 bases, and the junction held 9 bases outside the gene matches. CDR1 SEHNR and CDR2 FQNEAQ come from the germline V gene (reference sequence). The CDR3 runs 17 residues. The CDR3 loop reads CASSSPERGSSYNEQFF. The CDR3 bases are TGTGCCAGCAGCTCCCCCGAGCGGGGAAGCTCCTACAATGAGCAGTTCTTC.